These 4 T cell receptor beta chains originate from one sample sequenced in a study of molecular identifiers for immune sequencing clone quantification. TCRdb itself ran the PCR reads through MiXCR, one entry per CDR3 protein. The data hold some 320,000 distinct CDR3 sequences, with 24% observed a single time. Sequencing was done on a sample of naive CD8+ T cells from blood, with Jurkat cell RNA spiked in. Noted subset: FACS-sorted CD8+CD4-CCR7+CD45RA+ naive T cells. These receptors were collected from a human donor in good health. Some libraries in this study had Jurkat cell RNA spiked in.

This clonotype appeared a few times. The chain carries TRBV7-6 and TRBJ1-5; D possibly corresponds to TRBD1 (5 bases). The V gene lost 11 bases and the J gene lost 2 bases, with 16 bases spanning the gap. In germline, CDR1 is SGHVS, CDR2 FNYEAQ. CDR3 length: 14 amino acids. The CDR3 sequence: CAPYLGLRNQPQHF. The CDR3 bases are TGTGCCCCCTACCTGGGACTTCGCAATCAGCCCCAGCATTTT.

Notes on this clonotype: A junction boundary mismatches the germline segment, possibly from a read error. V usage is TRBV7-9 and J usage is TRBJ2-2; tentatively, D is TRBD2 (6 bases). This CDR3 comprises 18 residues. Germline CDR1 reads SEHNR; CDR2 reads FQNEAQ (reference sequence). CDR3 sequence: CAGSSPRLGLATTGELFF. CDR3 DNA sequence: TGTGCCGGCAGCTCCCCCCGGCTAGGTCTAGCGACCACCGGGGAGCTGTTTTTT. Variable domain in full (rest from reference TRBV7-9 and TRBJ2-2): DTGVSQNPRHKITKRGQNVTFRCDPISEHNRLYWYRQTLGQGPEFLTYFQNEAQLEKSRLLSDRFSAERPKGSFSTLEIQRTEQGDSAMYLCAGSSPRLGLATTGELFFGEGSRLTVL.

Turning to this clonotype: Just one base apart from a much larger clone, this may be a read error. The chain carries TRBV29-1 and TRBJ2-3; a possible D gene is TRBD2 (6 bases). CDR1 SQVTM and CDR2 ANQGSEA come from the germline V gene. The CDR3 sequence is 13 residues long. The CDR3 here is CSAEGGVADTQYF. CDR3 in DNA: TGCAGCGCTGAAGGAGGGGTAGCGGATACGCAGTATTTT.

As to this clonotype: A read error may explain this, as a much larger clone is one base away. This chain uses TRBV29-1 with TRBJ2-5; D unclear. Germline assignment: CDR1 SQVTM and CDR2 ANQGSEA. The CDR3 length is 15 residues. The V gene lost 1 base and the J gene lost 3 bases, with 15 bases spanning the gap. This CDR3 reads CSVEGPSHPKETQYF. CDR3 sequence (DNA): TGCAGCGTTGAAGGTCCGTCACACCCCAAAGAGACCCAGTACTTC.